The sequence of this T cell receptor (beta chain) was determined in a study of T cell responses to AZD1222 COVID-19 vaccine. The repertoire was sequenced with immunoSEQ multiplex PCR; TCRdb's copy has only in-frame clones and lacks some. Among 140,000 to 150,000 clones listed, about 90% were seen once. CDR1 MNHEY and CDR2 SVGEGT come from the germline V gene. The CDR3 contains 14 residues. Trimming took 6 bases from V and 1 from J, leaving 12 bases between them. V usage is TRBV6-2 or TRBV6-3 and J usage is TRBJ1-2; no clear D gene. The sequencing here drew on peripheral blood, taken on day 0 of AZD1222 vaccination. This TCR was sampled from an adult in good health. This CDR3 is CASSRLSNNYGYTF. CDR3 nucleotide sequence: TGTGCCAGCAGCCGCCTATCCAATAACTATGGCTACACCTTC.